Each of the 22 T cell receptor beta chains below was sequenced from the same sample in a study of patients and donors after allogeneic stem cell transplantation. TCRdb used MiXCR to reprocess the RT-PCR reads, holding one entry per CDR3 protein. The repertoire holds about 960,000 distinct CDR3 sequences, with about a sixth as singletons. Sequenced: blood, either unsorted or a sorted T cell fraction (not recorded which). The receptors come from a human donor who was either an allogeneic HSCT recipient or a stem cell or donor lymphocyte infusion donor (not recorded which). It is not recorded whose cells these are; they may come from a transplant donor.

This sequence joins TRBV20-1 and TRBJ1-1; no clear D. Germline loops: CDR1 DFQATT, CDR2 SNEGSKA (reference sequence). Deletions cut 1 base from V and 0 bases from J, with 12 bases between. CDR3 size: 15 residues. The CDR3 protein is CSARGNRGLNTEAFF. Written as DNA, the CDR3 is TGCAGTGCTAGAGGGAATCGGGGATTGAACACTGAAGCTTTCTTT.

The chain recombines TRBV20-1 with TRBJ2-7; 7 bases line up with TRBD1. V trimming: 5 bases; J trimming: 9 bases; junction bases outside the gene matches: 13. The CDR3 contains 13 residues. Per the germline V gene, CDR1 is DFQATT and CDR2 is SNEGSKA (reference sequence). The CDR3 bases are TGCAGTGCTTCCGGACAGGCCAAGCTCGGGCAGTACTTC. Translation gives CSASGQAKLGQYF.

Concerning this clonotype: Germline and junction disagree at one end, which may indicate a read error. The chain carries TRBV27 and TRBJ1-2, with 7 bases aligning to TRBD1. Germline CDR1 is MNHEY and CDR2 is SMNVEV (reference sequence). CDR3 length: 15 amino acids. This chain's CDR3 is CASSFQGVTEDGYTF. The CDR3 coding sequence is TGTGCCAGCAGTTTCCAGGGGGTAACTGAGGATGGCTACACGTTC.

This clonotype was observed at least ten times. V usage is TRBV12-3 or TRBV12-4 and J usage is TRBJ1-2, with 9 bases aligning to TRBD1. Unmatched junction bases numbered 1, after V lost 3 bases and J lost 8 bases. The CDR3 totals 12 residues. The CDR3 region is CASSFGQGGYTF. CDR3 in DNA: TGTGCCAGCAGTTTTGGACAGGGGGGCTACACCTTC.

J is TRBJ2-5 and V is TRBV11-2; a weak D match, TRBD1 (7 bases). CDR1 is SGHAT, CDR2 FQNNGV, per germline. The CDR3 length is 16 residues. Trimming removed 0 bases at V and 4 bases at J, with 15 bases between. CDR3 residues: CASSLDGGGLGETQYF. CDR3 in DNA: TGTGCCAGCAGCTTAGACGGAGGGGGCCTTGGAGAGACCCAGTACTTC.

V and J are TRBV18 and TRBJ1-1; D not resolved. CDR3 size: 12 residues. Trimming took 2 bases from V and 11 from J, leaving 12 bases between them. Germline V lookup: CDR1 KGHSH, CDR2 LQKENI. The CDR3 DNA sequence: TGTGCCAGCTCACCAAGGGAGTTCGGCGCTTTCTTT. Its protein product is CASSPREFGAFF.

V and J are TRBV6-1 and TRBJ2-4; D is perhaps TRBD1 or TRBD2 (5 bases each). Trimming cost V 6 bases and J 0 bases, with 15 bases left between them. The CDR3 is made up of 16 amino acids. The germline V gene has CDR1 MNHNS and CDR2 SASEGT. In nucleotides, the CDR3 is TGTGCCAGCAGCCATGGACGGGGCCAAGCCAAAAACATTCAGTACTTC. It specifies CASSHGRGQAKNIQYF.

V and J are TRBV6-5 and TRBJ2-1, with D possibly TRBD2 on 6 matching bases. Trimming removed 6 bases from V and 5 bases from J, with 23 bases in between. There are 17 residues in the CDR3. Germline-derived CDR1 and CDR2 are MNHEY and SVGAGI. CDR3 sequence: CASSYHRVGSGDNEQFF. In nucleotides, the CDR3 is TGTGCCAGCAGCTACCACCGTGTGGGGTCGGGGGACAATGAGCAGTTCTTC.

This clonotype was recorded a few times. The chain joins TRBV7-3 to TRBJ2-5; no clear D gene. V was shortened by 2 bases and J by 2 bases, with 9 bases between the two germline ends. Germline CDR1 reads SGHTA; CDR2 reads FQGTGA. The CDR3 loop spans 14 amino acids. The CDR3 loop reads CASSLFGQQETQYF. For the CDR3, the DNA is TGTGCCAGCAGCTTATTTGGGCAGCAAGAGACCCAGTACTTC.

This clonotype appeared a few times. CDR3 DNA: TGTGCCAGCAGTTTAGCGCAGGGGACTATGGATTCACCCCTCCACTTT. Translation: CASSLAQGTMDSPLHF. The gene calls are TRBV12-3 or TRBV12-4 and TRBJ1-6; a possible D gene is TRBD1 (6 bases). The CDR3 loop spans 16 amino acids. V was trimmed by 0 bases and J by 8 bases, leaving 14 bases between them.

This clonotype turned up a few times. The V and J genes are TRBV24-1 and TRBJ2-5; TRBD2 aligns across 11 bases. The V gene's germline CDR1 is KGHDR and CDR2 SFDVKD. The CDR3 runs to 18 residues. V lost 2 bases, J lost 6 bases, and 13 bases stayed unmatched. This CDR3 reads CATSDSPGLADSSKTQYF. The CDR3 nucleotides read TGTGCCACCAGTGATTCCCCGGGACTAGCGGATTCTTCGAAGACCCAGTACTTC.

The chain couples TRBV20-1 to TRBJ1-1; D may be TRBD1 (5 bases). Germline CDR1 reads DFQATT; CDR2 reads SNEGSKA (reference sequence). The V end was cut by 3 bases, the J end by 5 bases, with 13 bases between. This CDR3 has 13 residues. In nucleotides, the CDR3 is TGCAGTGCTAGGTCCAGGGTCGGGACTGAAGCTTTCTTT. As protein: CSARSRVGTEAFF.

J is TRBJ1-2 and V is TRBV12-5; D remains unclear. The CDR3 contains 15 residues. V was trimmed by 2 bases and J by 1 base, leaving 11 bases between them. Germline V lookup: CDR1 LGHNT, CDR2 FRNRAP. The CDR3 protein is CASGLYPGYNYGYTF. The DNA of the CDR3 is TGTGCTAGTGGTTTGTACCCGGGATATAACTATGGCTACACCTTC. Full variable domain (rest looked up from reference TRBV12-5 and TRBJ1-2): DARVTQTPRHKVTEMGQEVTMRCQPILGHNTVFWYRQTMMQGLELLAYFRNRAPLDDSGMPKDRFSAEMPDATLATLKIQPSEPRDSAVYFCASGLYPGYNYGYTFGSGTRLTVV.

The chain couples TRBV6-1 to TRBJ1-5, with TRBD1 as a possible D gene (5 bases). The V end was cut by 6 bases, the J end by 7 bases, with 22 bases between. Germline lookup yields CDR1 MNHNS and CDR2 SASEGT. This CDR3 has 16 residues. CDR3 nucleotide sequence: TGTGCCAGCAGAAAGATGCGGGGCCCTACCGGACAGCCCCAGCATTTT. Amino acid sequence: CASRKMRGPTGQPQHF.

This clonotype was observed a handful of times. The V call is TRBV2, the J call TRBJ2-7; 7 bases are shared with TRBD2. This CDR3 spans 12 amino acids. Germline CDR1 reads SNHLY; CDR2 reads FYNNEI. The J segment lost 2 bases and the V segment lost 7 bases, leaving 2 bases of the junction unmatched. This chain's CDR3 is CASKGLAYEQYF. CDR3 in DNA: TGTGCCAGCAAAGGACTAGCCTACGAGCAGTACTTC.

The chain recombines TRBV19 with TRBJ1-2; no definite D call. This CDR3 spans 11 amino acids. V lost 3 bases to trimming and J lost 8 bases, with 7 bases between them. Germline values: CDR1 LNHDA, CDR2 SQIVND (reference sequence). CDR3 DNA: TGTGCCAGTAGTATGAGGAGGGGCTACACCTTC. It encodes CASSMRRGYTF.

The V call is TRBV9, the J call TRBJ2-1, with 13 bases fitting TRBD2. From germline, CDR1 is SGDLS and CDR2 YYNGEE. CDR3 length equals 16 residues. The junction had 7 bases not matched to a gene; V was cut back by 2 bases and J by 8 bases. Here the CDR3 reads CASSVTSGGALYEQFF. For the CDR3, the DNA is TGTGCCAGCAGCGTTACTAGCGGGGGGGCCCTCTATGAGCAGTTCTTC.

This clonotype was observed many times. V gene TRBV29-1 combines with J gene TRBJ2-3; D possibly corresponds to TRBD1 (6 bases). Trimming left V 1 base short and J 0 bases short, with 11 bases between. CDR1 and CDR2 from the germline V gene are SQVTM and ANQGSEA. The CDR3 covers 15 residues. CDR3 loop: CSVEGWDTSTDTQYF. The CDR3 bases are TGCAGCGTTGAAGGCTGGGACACAAGCACAGATACGCAGTATTTT.

There are a few counts of this clonotype. This chain joins TRBV20-1 and TRBJ2-7; possible D gene TRBD2, 6 bases. Germline V lookup: CDR1 DFQATT, CDR2 SNEGSKA (reference sequence). The CDR3 is 15 residues long. The V gene lost 3 bases and the J gene lost 5 bases, with 20 bases spanning the gap. Here the CDR3 DNA reads TGCAGTGCTAGCCCCCTAGCGTCGGGACGGCACGAGCAGTACTTC. Translating gives CSASPLASGRHEQYF.

The CDR3 nucleotides are TGCAGCGTTGTGTTCGGAGGGGGCTACACCTTC. Translated: CSVVFGGGYTF. The chain links TRBV29-1 to TRBJ1-2, with D hard to call. This CDR3 region has 11 residues. Trimming left V 4 bases short and J 8 bases short, with 11 bases between. Looked up from germline, CDR1 is SQVTM and CDR2 is ANQGSEA.

This clonotype was detected only a few times. As DNA, the CDR3 is TGCAGTGCTAGAGAGACCCCGGGCGGGTTCTACGAGCAGTACTTC. This codes for CSARETPGGFYEQYF. This chain joins TRBV20-1 and TRBJ2-7; D may be TRBD2 (5 bases). This CDR3 is built from 15 residues. V lost 0 bases, J lost 3 bases, and 15 bases lay in between. CDR1 is DFQATT, CDR2 SNEGSKA, per germline (reference sequence).

This clonotype was counted only a few times. V usage is TRBV5-1 and J usage is TRBJ2-1, with 8 positions matching TRBD1. After removal of 1 base from V and 6 bases from J, the junction contained 6 bases not matched to a gene. CDR1 SGHRS and CDR2 YFSETQ come from the germline V gene. This CDR3 comprises 15 residues. As DNA, the CDR3 is TGCGCCAGCAGCTTGCGGACAGGGTTTGTCAATGAGCAGTTCTTC. Translated, it gives CASSLRTGFVNEQFF.